These 18 T cell receptor beta chains were sequenced from one sample in a study of blood T cell repertoires in COVID-19. Sequencing was performed with immunoSEQ multiplex PCR; in TCRdb, only in-frame clones are kept and a portion is missing. This table has 240,000 or so clones, around 86% appearing once. The material sequenced was PBMCs or T cells enriched from blood (not recorded which). The receptor set was obtained from a woman aged 45-65 years who had recovered from COVID-19.

This chain uses TRBV5-4 with TRBJ2-3; weak D call: TRBD2 (5 bases). This CDR3 has 13 amino acids. Trimming took 4 bases from V and 5 from J, leaving 11 bases between them. Germline assignment: CDR1 SGHNT and CDR2 YYREEE (reference sequence). The CDR3 protein is CASSTSRGDTQYF. The DNA of the CDR3 is TGTGCCAGCAGCACAAGCCGGGGAGATACGCAGTATTTT. The full variable domain, rest sourced from reference TRBV5-4 and TRBJ2-3, is ETGVTQSPTHLIKTRGQQVTLRCSSQSGHNTVSWYQQALGQGPQFIFQYYREEENGRGNFPPRFSGLQFPNYSSELNVNALELDDSALYLCASSTSRGDTQYFGPGTRLTVL.

The V gene is TRBV28, the J gene TRBJ2-4; maybe TRBD2 (5 bases). The V gene's germline CDR1 is MDHEN and CDR2 SYDVKM. This CDR3 has 19 residues. Trimming took 7 bases from V and 3 from J, leaving 28 bases between them. CDR3 sequence reads: CASTPRSPKDLRDKNIQYF. The CDR3 DNA reads TGTGCCAGCACCCCAAGAAGCCCAAAGGACCTACGGGACAAAAACATTCAGTACTTC. Drawing the rest from reference TRBV28 and TRBJ2-4, the complete variable domain is DVKVTQSSRYLVKRTGEKVFLECVQDMDHENMFWYRQDPGLGLRLIYFSYDVKMKEKGDIPEGYSVSREKKERFSLILESASTNQTSMYLCASTPRSPKDLRDKNIQYFGAGTRLSVL.

The chain recombines TRBV30 with TRBJ2-7; perhaps TRBD1 as D (5 bases). The CDR3 has 13 residues. Germline V CDR1 and CDR2: GTSNPN, SVGIG (reference sequence). Between the trimmed V and J ends, which lost 2 bases and 2 bases, there was a span of 10 bases. Written as DNA, the CDR3 is TGTGCCTGGAGTTCAGGGCTCCCCTACGAGCAGTACTTC. It is translated as CAWSSGLPYEQYF.

This chain links TRBV7-2 with TRBJ1-6; 7 bases map to TRBD1. The CDR3 spans 16 residues. Germline V lookup: CDR1 SGHTA, CDR2 FQGNSA. V was clipped by 6 bases and J by 0 bases; unmatched bases: 5. CDR3 nucleotide sequence: TGTGCCAGCAGAGGGACAGATAGCTCCTATAATTCACCCCTCCACTTT. Protein product: CASRGTDSSYNSPLHF.

Only a few counts were recorded for this clone. The J gene is TRBJ2-3, the V gene TRBV23-1; 13 bases are shared with TRBD2. TRBV23-1 is known as an ORF, though its function is uncertain. The CDR3 length is 18 residues. The V and J ends lost 6 bases and 0 bases, in that order; junction bases with no gene match: 9. The CDR3 loop is CASSRGTSGNASTDTQYF. CDR3 nucleotides: TGCGCCAGCAGCCGCGGGACTAGCGGGAACGCTAGCACAGATACGCAGTATTTT.

V is TRBV11-3 and J is TRBJ2-1; a weak D match, TRBD2 (5 bases). The germline gives CDR1 SGHNT, CDR2 YENEEA. This CDR3 spans 18 amino acids. The V and J ends lost 11 bases and 3 bases respectively, with 29 bases between them. CDR3 bases: TGTGCCTTAGACGCCCGGGATCCCCAGACCCTACACTACAATGAGCAGTTCTTC. Translating it yields CALDARDPQTLHYNEQFF.

The chain joins TRBV6-6 to TRBJ1-1; 7 bases agree with TRBD1. CDR3 size: 14 residues. Germline values: CDR1 MNHNY, CDR2 SVGAGI (reference sequence). V lost 6 bases to trimming and J lost 5 bases; unmatched junction nucleotides: 9. The CDR3 protein is CASRTTGSRTEAFF. CDR3 in DNA: TGTGCCAGCAGGACGACAGGGTCGCGTACTGAAGCTTTCTTT.

This sequence joins TRBV11-2 and TRBJ2-5, with a possible D match to TRBD1 (6 bases). CDR1 and CDR2 (germline): SGHAT, FQNNGV. The CDR3 is 14 amino acids. V was clipped by 1 base and J by 3 bases, with 9 bases between them. The CDR3 is CASSLAGQKETQYF. As DNA, the CDR3 is TGTGCCAGCAGCTTAGCCGGACAGAAAGAGACCCAGTACTTC.

This chain uses TRBV30 with TRBJ2-1; D remains unclear. CDR3 length equals 13 residues. Germline V gene data show CDR1 as GTSNPN and CDR2 as SVGIG (reference sequence). Trimming took off 3 bases at V and 0 bases at J, with 6 bases between the two ends. CDR3 sequence reads: CAWSPVSYNEQFF. CDR3 DNA: TGTGCCTGGAGCCCCGTCTCCTACAATGAGCAGTTCTTC.

The chain combines TRBV4-3 with TRBJ2-7; 7 bases are shared with TRBD2. The CDR3 runs to 14 residues. Per the germline V gene, CDR1 is LGHNA and CDR2 is YSLEER. Losses at the gene ends were 4 bases for V and 5 bases for J; bases not matched to a gene: 8. The CDR3 here is CASSPWEGGHEQYF. The DNA for the CDR3 is TGCGCCAGCAGCCCGTGGGAGGGAGGCCACGAGCAGTACTTC.

Only one count was recorded for this clone. This chain links TRBV5-5 with TRBJ2-7; the match to TRBD1 covers 7 bases. Germline CDR1 is SGHKS and CDR2 is YYEKEE (reference sequence). The CDR3 length is 14 residues. Trimming cost V 5 bases and J 3 bases; bases outside gene matches: 8. CDR3: CASRAPGQNYEQYF. For the CDR3, the DNA is TGTGCCAGCAGGGCCCCGGGACAGAACTACGAGCAGTACTTC.

A single count supports this clone. The chain combines TRBV7-6 with TRBJ1-1, with 8 bases identical to TRBD1. This CDR3 has 15 residues. CDR1 and CDR2 (germline): SGHVS, FNYEAQ. V lost 1 base, J lost 4 bases, and 5 bases stayed unmatched. The CDR3, as DNA: TGTGCCAGCAGCTTAGTAGGACAGGGCGGCACTGAAGCTTTCTTT. This encodes CASSLVGQGGTEAFF.

This chain connects TRBV5-8 to TRBJ2-2; the D gene is possibly TRBD2 (6 bases). Trimming cost V 4 bases and J 2 bases, with 12 bases left between them. In germline, CDR1 is SGHTS, CDR2 YDEGEE. The CDR3 contains 15 residues. DNA of the CDR3: TGTGCCAGCAGCGAGGACTACTTAAACACCGGGGAGCTGTTTTTT. Its protein product is CASSEDYLNTGELFF.

The chain employs TRBV18 and TRBJ1-2; TRBD1 is a possible D gene (5 bases). The CDR3 extends over 15 amino acids. Trimming shortened V by 4 bases and J by 1 base, and 13 bases separated the two germline ends. The germline CDR1 and CDR2 sequences are KGHSH and LQKENI. The CDR3 is CASSQAPTDNYGYTF. The CDR3 bases are TGTGCCAGCTCACAAGCCCCGACAGATAACTATGGCTACACCTTC.

V usage is TRBV10-3 and J usage is TRBJ1-1, with 9 bases aligning to TRBD1. The CDR3 contains 16 residues. J gave up 2 bases and V 3 bases, and 7 bases lay outside the gene matches. Germline lookup yields CDR1 ENHRY and CDR2 SYGVKD. The DNA of the CDR3 is TGTGCCATCAGTGATTGGGAACAGGGGGCAAACACTGAAGCTTTCTTT. It specifies CAISDWEQGANTEAFF.

The rearrangement joins TRBV11-3 to TRBJ1-2, with D possibly matching TRBD1 (6 bases). Germline V gene sequence: CDR1 SGHNT, CDR2 YENEEA. The CDR3 contains 14 residues. V gave up 1 base and J gave up 1 base, with 7 bases separating them. The CDR3 loop reads CASSLARGNYGYTF. CDR3 in DNA: TGTGCCAGCAGCTTAGCCAGGGGTAACTATGGCTACACCTTC. Full variable domain (outside the CDR3, taken from reference TRBV11-3 and TRBJ1-2): EAGVVQSPRYKIIEKKQPVAFWCNPISGHNTLYWYLQNLGQGPELLIRYENEEAVDDSQLPKDRFSAERLKGVDSTLKIQPAELGDSAVYLCASSLARGNYGYTFGSGTRLTVV.

The CDR3 is CASSRQGSRTEAFF. The CDR3 nucleotides are TGTGCCAGTAGTAGACAGGGATCACGGACTGAAGCTTTCTTT. The V call is TRBV19, the J call TRBJ1-1, with 7 bases aligning to TRBD1. CDR3 length: 14 amino acids. Germline CDR1 reads LNHDA; CDR2 reads SQIVND (reference sequence). Losses at the gene ends were 4 bases for V and 5 bases for J; bases not matched to a gene: 7.

This clone has more than one count but fewer than ten. The CDR3 sequence: CASSSPPGQTNQPQHF. CDR3 nucleotide sequence: TGTGCCAGTAGCAGTCCCCCCGGACAGACTAATCAGCCCCAGCATTTT. The chain carries TRBV19 and TRBJ1-5; TRBD1 is a possible D gene (6 bases). This CDR3 has 16 amino acids. V gave up 6 bases and J gave up 4 bases, with 19 bases separating them. Looked up from germline, CDR1 is LNHDA and CDR2 is SQIVND (reference sequence).